These T cell receptor beta chains were read from a single sample in a study of identical twins. In TCRdb, the 5' RACE reads were re-called with MiXCR into one record per CDR3 protein. Of fewer than 500,000 distinct CDR3 sequences in the sample, roughly an eighth were seen once. These data were also reused for a study on yellow fever vaccine responses in identical twins.

The material sequenced was CD4+ T cells sorted from blood. These receptors all come from a woman under 30 in good health. Both conserved end residues are part of each CDR3. D genes are given only for firm matches. Expanded clones are given a class, and other clones once, few, many or no size at all.

CDR3 DNA	CDR3 protein	J gene	D gene	clone size	V gene	CDR3 length
TGCGCCAGCAGCTTGACAGTTCCGAACACCGGGGAGCTGTTTTTT	CASSLTVPNTGELFF	TRBJ2-2	NA	few	TRBV5-1	15
TGTGCCAGCAGTTTAATCCAGGGACGCAATGAGCAGTTCTTC	CASSLIQGRNEQFF	TRBJ2-1	NA	many	TRBV12-3/TRBV12-4	14
TGTGCCAGCAGTCCGACTAGCGGGGGACAAGAGACCCAGTACTTC	CASSPTSGGQETQYF	TRBJ2-5	TRBD2	few	TRBV28	15
TGTGCCAGCAGTTTCGGCGGGGATCTTTACAATGAGCAGTTCTTC	CASSFGGDLYNEQFF	TRBJ2-1	NA	few	TRBV27	15
TGTGCCAGCAGGGAGGGTGGGGGACTAGCGGATTACGAGCAGTACTTC	CASREGGGLADYEQYF	TRBJ2-7	TRBD2	NA	TRBV3-1	16
TGTGCCAGCAGCCGGGACAATGAAAATTCACCCCTCCACTTT	CASSRDNENSPLHF	TRBJ1-6	NA	NA	TRBV7-9	14
TGCAGCGTTGAAGGGGTACAGGGGAGGGAGACCCAGTACTTC	CSVEGVQGRETQYF	TRBJ2-5	NA	many	TRBV29-1	14
TGCAGCGTAAGGACTAGCGGGGGAGAGACCCAGTACTTC	CSVRTSGGETQYF	TRBJ2-5	TRBD2	few	TRBV29-1	13
TGTGCCAGCAGCTTTCCTCGGACAGGGGGCTTCCAAGAGACCCAGTACTTC	CASSFPRTGGFQETQYF	TRBJ2-5	TRBD1	NA	TRBV7-8	17
TGCGCCAGCAGCCGAGACAGGGGAGATGCCTATGGCTACACCTTC	CASSRDRGDAYGYTF	TRBJ1-2	TRBD1	few	TRBV10-1	15
TGCGCCAGCAGCTCCACGTGGGACAGGGGGCCCACCGGGGAGCTGTTTTTT	CASSSTWDRGPTGELFF	TRBJ2-2	TRBD1	few	TRBV5-1	17
TGTGCCAGCAGTCAGGGACAAAGCTACACCTTC	CASSQGQSYTF	TRBJ1-2	NA	few	TRBV6-6	11
TGCGCCAGCAGCCAAGATAGGCTAGCGGGAGTAAAGACCCAGTACTTC	CASSQDRLAGVKTQYF	TRBJ2-5	TRBD2	few	TRBV4-3	16
TGTGCCAGCAGCTCCCGGCTAGACGGGGAGGGCTACGAGCAGTACTTC	CASSSRLDGEGYEQYF	TRBJ2-7	TRBD2	NA	TRBV7-2	16
TGTGCCAGCAGCGTAGGAGGGGCCGTAACCTACGAGCAGTACTTC	CASSVGGAVTYEQYF	TRBJ2-7	NA	few	TRBV9	15
TGCAGCGCCAGGGACACGGATACGCAGTATTTT	CSARDTDTQYF	TRBJ2-3	NA	many	TRBV29-1	11
TGTGCCAGCACGTCACAGGGGTCTGGGGCCAACGTCCTGACTTTC	CASTSQGSGANVLTF	TRBJ2-6	TRBD1	few	TRBV7-9	15
TGTGCCAGCAGTTTGGTCAGGGGGCTCCAAGAGACCCAGTACTTC	CASSLVRGLQETQYF	TRBJ2-5	TRBD1	few	TRBV28	15
TGTGCCAGCAGCGATCCAGGGTCCGGGGAGCTGTTTTTT	CASSDPGSGELFF	TRBJ2-2	NA	few	TRBV11-3	13
TGCAGTGCTAGTCGGCTAGCGGAAGAGACCCAGTACTTC	CSASRLAEETQYF	TRBJ2-5	TRBD2	few	TRBV20-1	13
TGCAGTGCCGGACAGGGACTGGTGGAGACCCAGTACTTC	CSAGQGLVETQYF	TRBJ2-5	TRBD1	few	TRBV20-1	13
TGTGCCAGCAGCTTTCCGGGACAGGGTTACGAGCAGTACTTC	CASSFPGQGYEQYF	TRBJ2-7	TRBD1	few	TRBV7-9	14
TGCGCCAGCAGCCAAGAGCCGGGGAACTATGGCTACACCTTC	CASSQEPGNYGYTF	TRBJ1-2	NA	few	TRBV4-3	14
TGTGCCAGCAGCCGCGTAGGAGCGACAGGAGGGTCTGGGGCCAACGTCCTGACTTTC	CASSRVGATGGSGANVLTF	TRBJ2-6	NA	few	TRBV11-2	19
TGTGCCACCAGCAGAGATCGGGCAGGGGACGACTACACCTTC	CATSRDRAGDDYTF	TRBJ1-2	NA	many	TRBV15	14
TGTGCCAGCAGCCCTGACCGAAGCAATCAGCCCCAGCATTTT	CASSPDRSNQPQHF	TRBJ1-5	NA	NA	TRBV12-3/TRBV12-4	14
TGTGCCAGCGCCCGCGGTACCTACAATGAGCAGTTCTTC	CASARGTYNEQFF	TRBJ2-1	NA	NA	TRBV11-2	13
TGCAGTGCTAGAGAAAGGCTAGCGGTCTACGCGACGCAGTATTTT	CSARERLAVYATQYF	TRBJ2-3	TRBD2	NA	TRBV20-1	15
TGTGCCAGCTCGCCCGACAGGCCGCAAGAGACCCAGTACTTC	CASSPDRPQETQYF	TRBJ2-5	NA	NA	TRBV18	14
TGTGCCAGCAGCGTCAGGGTCTATGGCTACACCTTC	CASSVRVYGYTF	TRBJ1-2	NA	few	TRBV7-2	12
TGTGCCAGCAGCTTAGGGGGGACTCGCCGCGCTAGCACAGATACGCAGTATTTT	CASSLGGTRRASTDTQYF	TRBJ2-3	NA	NA	TRBV11-1	18
TGTGCCAGCAGCCGACCCAGCAAGGGACCCGGAGATTTTTATGGCTACACCTTC	CASSRPSKGPGDFYGYTF	TRBJ1-2	NA	NA	TRBV3-1	18
TGCAGCGTTGCGGGGCCCTCAGCCGGCCTTAACTATGGCTACACCTTC	CSVAGPSAGLNYGYTF	TRBJ1-2	NA	many	TRBV29-1	16
TGTGCCAGCATCCTCTTCCCGTTTAGGAACACCGGGGAGCTGTTTTTT	CASILFPFRNTGELFF	TRBJ2-2	NA	NA	TRBV12-3/TRBV12-4	16
TGCAGTGCTAGCCGGACAGGGAAGTCCTACGAGCAGTACTTC	CSASRTGKSYEQYF	TRBJ2-7	TRBD1	NA	TRBV20-1	14
TGTGCCAGCAGCTACATCACAGATACGCAGTATTTT	CASSYITDTQYF	TRBJ2-3	NA	few	TRBV7-9	12
TGCGCCAGCAGCCCAGCGACTACCTACGAGCAGTACTTC	CASSPATTYEQYF	TRBJ2-7	NA	NA	TRBV5-1	13
TGTGCCAGCAGCCCGCAAGCGGTCGCGAACACCGGGGAGCTGTTTTTT	CASSPQAVANTGELFF	TRBJ2-2	NA	NA	TRBV5-4	16
TGTGCCAGCAGTTTATGGCTTTTGAGACAGCCATTAAGGGCAGATACGCAGTATTTT	CASSLWLLRQPLRADTQYF	TRBJ2-3	NA	few	TRBV28	19
TGTGCCAGCAGTCAGACATGGCAATCCTACGAGCAGTACTTC	CASSQTWQSYEQYF	TRBJ2-7	NA	few	TRBV6-1	14
TGCGCCAGCAGCTTCCAATATGGGGCCAACGTCCTGACTTTC	CASSFQYGANVLTF	TRBJ2-6	NA	many	TRBV5-1	14
TGCGCCAGCAGTTCCGGGTTACACTCCTACGAGCAGTACTTC	CASSSGLHSYEQYF	TRBJ2-7	NA	NA	TRBV5-1	14
TGTGCCAGCAGCAAGGCAGGGGCCGGACTAGCGGGGGGCATATACAATGAGCAGTTCTTC	CASSKAGAGLAGGIYNEQFF	TRBJ2-1	NA	few	TRBV21-1	20
TGTGCCAGCTCCCCAGGACAGGGGGAATCCGAAAAACTGTTTTTT	CASSPGQGESEKLFF	TRBJ1-4	TRBD1	few	TRBV18	15
TGTGCCAGCAGCCCCTCGACAGGGATCAATGAGCAGTTCTTC	CASSPSTGINEQFF	TRBJ2-1	TRBD1	NA	TRBV11-1	14
TGTGCCAGCAGCAAAAATTTTGGGGGAAACACCGGGGAGCTGTTTTTT	CASSKNFGGNTGELFF	TRBJ2-2	NA	NA	TRBV7-3	16
TGTGCCAGCAGTGAATTGAACGGCAATGAGCAGTTCTTC	CASSELNGNEQFF	TRBJ2-1	NA	many	TRBV25-1	13
TGCAGTGCCCAGGGATCTTTGACTGAAGCTTTCTTT	CSAQGSLTEAFF	TRBJ1-1	NA	few	TRBV20-1	12
TGTGCCAGCAGCCAAGGATTCAGGGGGGTTATCTCCTACGAGCAGTACTTC	CASSQGFRGVISYEQYF	TRBJ2-7	NA	few	TRBV3-1	17
TGTGCCAGCAGCGGGGGGGGGTTCACAGATACGCAGTATTTT	CASSGGGFTDTQYF	TRBJ2-3	TRBD2	NA	TRBV28	14